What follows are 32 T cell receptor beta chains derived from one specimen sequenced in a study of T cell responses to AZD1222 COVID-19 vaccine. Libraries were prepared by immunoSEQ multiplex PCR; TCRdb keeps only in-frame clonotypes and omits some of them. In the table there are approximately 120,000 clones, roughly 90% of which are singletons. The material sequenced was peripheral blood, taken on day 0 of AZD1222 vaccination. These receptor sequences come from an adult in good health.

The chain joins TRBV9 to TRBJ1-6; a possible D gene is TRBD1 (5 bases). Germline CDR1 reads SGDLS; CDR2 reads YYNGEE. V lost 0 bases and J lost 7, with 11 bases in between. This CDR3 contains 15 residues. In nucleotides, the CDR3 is TGTGCCAGCAGCGTAGAAGGGACGGGAAATTCACCCCTCCACTTT. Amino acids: CASSVEGTGNSPLHF.

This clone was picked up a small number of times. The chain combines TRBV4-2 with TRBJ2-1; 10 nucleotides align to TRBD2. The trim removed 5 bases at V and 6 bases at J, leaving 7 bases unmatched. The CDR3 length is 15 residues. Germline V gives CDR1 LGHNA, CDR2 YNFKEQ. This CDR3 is CASSERLAGGNEQFF. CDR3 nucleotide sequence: TGTGCCAGCAGCGAAAGGTTAGCGGGAGGCAATGAGCAGTTCTTC.

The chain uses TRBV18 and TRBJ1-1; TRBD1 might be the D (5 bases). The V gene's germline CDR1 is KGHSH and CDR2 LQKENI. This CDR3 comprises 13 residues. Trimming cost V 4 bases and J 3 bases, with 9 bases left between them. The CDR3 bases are TGTGCCAGCTCACTTCCGGGGGACACTGAAGCTTTCTTT. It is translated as CASSLPGDTEAFF.

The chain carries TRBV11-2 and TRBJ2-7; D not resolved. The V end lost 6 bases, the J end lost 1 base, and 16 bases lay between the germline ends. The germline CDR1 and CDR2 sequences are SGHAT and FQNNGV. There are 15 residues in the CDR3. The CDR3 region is CASSPPPTESYEQYF. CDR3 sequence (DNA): TGTGCCAGCAGTCCCCCCCCGACCGAATCCTACGAGCAGTACTTC.

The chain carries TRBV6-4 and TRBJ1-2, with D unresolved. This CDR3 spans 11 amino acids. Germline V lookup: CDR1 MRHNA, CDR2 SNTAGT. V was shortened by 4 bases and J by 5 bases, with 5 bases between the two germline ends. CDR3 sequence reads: CASSAGYGYTF. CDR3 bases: TGTGCCAGCAGTGCCGGATATGGCTACACCTTC.

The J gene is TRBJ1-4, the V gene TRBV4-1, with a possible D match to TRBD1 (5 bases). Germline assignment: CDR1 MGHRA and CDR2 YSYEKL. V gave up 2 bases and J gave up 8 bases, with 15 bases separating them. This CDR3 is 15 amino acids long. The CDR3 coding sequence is TGCGCCAGCAGCCAATCGGTCACCAGGGTAGAAAAACTGTTTTTT. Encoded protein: CASSQSVTRVEKLFF.

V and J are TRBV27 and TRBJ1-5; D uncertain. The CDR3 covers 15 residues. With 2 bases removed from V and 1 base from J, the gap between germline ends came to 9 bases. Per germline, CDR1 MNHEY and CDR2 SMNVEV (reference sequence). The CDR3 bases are TGTGCCAGCAGTTTAGCGGCGCACAGCAATCAGCCCCAGCATTTT. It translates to CASSLAAHSNQPQHF.

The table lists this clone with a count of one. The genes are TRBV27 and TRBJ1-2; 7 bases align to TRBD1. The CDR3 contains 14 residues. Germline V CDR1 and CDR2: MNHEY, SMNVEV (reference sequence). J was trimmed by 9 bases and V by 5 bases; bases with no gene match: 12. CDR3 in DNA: TGTGCCAGCAGTGGGGGACAGCCACTATGGAGCTACACCTTC. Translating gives CASSGGQPLWSYTF.

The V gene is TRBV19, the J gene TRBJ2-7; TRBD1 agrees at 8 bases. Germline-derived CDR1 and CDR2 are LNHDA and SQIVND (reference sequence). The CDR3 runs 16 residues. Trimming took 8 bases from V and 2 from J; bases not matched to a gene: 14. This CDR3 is CASGEFGGQAAYEQYF. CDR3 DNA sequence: TGTGCCAGTGGGGAGTTTGGGGGACAGGCCGCCTACGAGCAGTACTTC.

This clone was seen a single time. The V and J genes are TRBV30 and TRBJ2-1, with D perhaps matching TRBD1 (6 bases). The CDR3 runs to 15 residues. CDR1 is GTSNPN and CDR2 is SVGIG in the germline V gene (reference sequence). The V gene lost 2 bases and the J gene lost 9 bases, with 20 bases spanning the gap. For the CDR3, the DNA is TGTGCCTGGAGTTCCCTGGGGGCCTCCAGCATTGAGCAGTTCTTC. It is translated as CAWSSLGASSIEQFF.

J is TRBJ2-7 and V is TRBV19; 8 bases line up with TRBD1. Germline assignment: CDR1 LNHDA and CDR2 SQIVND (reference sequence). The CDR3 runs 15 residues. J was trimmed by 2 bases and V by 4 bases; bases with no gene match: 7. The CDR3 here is CASSTSGTGTYEQYF. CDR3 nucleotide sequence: TGTGCCAGTAGTACCTCCGGGACAGGAACCTACGAGCAGTACTTC.

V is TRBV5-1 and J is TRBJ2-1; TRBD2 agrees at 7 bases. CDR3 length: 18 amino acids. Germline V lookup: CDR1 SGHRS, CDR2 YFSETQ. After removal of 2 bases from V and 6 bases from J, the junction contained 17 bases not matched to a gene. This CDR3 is CASSFARGLPRRGNEQFF. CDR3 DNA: TGCGCCAGCAGCTTCGCCCGGGGACTACCTAGGAGGGGCAATGAGCAGTTCTTC.

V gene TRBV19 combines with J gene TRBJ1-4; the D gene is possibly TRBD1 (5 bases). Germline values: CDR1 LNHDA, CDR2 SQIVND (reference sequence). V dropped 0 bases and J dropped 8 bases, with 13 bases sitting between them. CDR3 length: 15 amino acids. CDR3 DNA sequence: TGTGCCAGTAGTATAGATCCGCAGGGACGCGAAAAACTGTTTTTT. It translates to CASSIDPQGREKLFF.

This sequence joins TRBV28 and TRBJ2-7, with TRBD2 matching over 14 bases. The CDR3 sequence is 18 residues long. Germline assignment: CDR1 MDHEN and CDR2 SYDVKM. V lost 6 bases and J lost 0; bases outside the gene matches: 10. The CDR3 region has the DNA TGTGCCAGCAGACCGGGACTAGCGGGAGAGCCCTTCTCCTACGAGCAGTACTTC. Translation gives CASRPGLAGEPFSYEQYF.

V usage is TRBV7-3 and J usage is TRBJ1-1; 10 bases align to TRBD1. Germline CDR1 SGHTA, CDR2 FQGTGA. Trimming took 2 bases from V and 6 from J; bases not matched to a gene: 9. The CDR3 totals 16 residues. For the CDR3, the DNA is TGTGCCAGCAGCTTACGACAGGGGGCGGGAGGGGCTGAAGCTTTCTTT. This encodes CASSLRQGAGGAEAFF.

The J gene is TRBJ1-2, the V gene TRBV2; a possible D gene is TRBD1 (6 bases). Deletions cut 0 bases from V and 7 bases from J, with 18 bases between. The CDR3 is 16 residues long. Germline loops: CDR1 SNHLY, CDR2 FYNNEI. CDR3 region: CASSEAVKQGSSGYTF. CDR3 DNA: TGTGCCAGCAGTGAAGCGGTGAAACAGGGCTCAAGTGGCTACACCTTC.

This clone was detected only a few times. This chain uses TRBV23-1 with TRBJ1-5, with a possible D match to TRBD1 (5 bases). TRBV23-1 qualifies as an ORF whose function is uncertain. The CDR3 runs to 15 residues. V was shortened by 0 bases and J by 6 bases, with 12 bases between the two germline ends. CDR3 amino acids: CASSQSGQGTQPQHF. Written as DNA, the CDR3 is TGCGCCAGCAGTCAATCGGGGCAGGGTACTCAGCCCCAGCATTTT.

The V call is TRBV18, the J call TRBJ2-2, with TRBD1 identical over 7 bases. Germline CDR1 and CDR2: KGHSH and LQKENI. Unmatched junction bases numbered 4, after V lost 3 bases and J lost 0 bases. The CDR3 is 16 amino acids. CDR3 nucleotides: TGTGCCAGCTCACCGGGACAGCACACGAACACCGGGGAGCTGTTTTTT. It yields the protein CASSPGQHTNTGELFF.

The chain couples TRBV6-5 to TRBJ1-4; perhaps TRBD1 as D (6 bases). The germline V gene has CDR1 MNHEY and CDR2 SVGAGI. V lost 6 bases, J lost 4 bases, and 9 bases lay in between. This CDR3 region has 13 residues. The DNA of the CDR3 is TGTGCCAGCAGGTACAGGGTTAATGAAAAACTGTTTTTT. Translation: CASRYRVNEKLFF.

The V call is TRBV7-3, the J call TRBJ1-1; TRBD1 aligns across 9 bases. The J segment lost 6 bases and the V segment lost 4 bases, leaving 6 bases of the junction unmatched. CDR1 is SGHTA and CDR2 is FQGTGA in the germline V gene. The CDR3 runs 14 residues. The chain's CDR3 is CASSSGQGLSEAFF. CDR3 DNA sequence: TGTGCCAGCAGCTCTGGACAGGGGCTTTCTGAAGCTTTCTTT.

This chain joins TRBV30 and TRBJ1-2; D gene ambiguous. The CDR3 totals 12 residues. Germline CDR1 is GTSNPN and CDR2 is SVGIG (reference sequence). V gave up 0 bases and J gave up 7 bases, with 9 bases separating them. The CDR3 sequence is CAWSVARPGYTF. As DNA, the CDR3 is TGTGCCTGGAGTGTAGCACGGCCTGGCTACACCTTC.

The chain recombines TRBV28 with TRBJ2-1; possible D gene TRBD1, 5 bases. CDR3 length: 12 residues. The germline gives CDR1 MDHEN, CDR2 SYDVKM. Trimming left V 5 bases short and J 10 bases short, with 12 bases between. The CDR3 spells CASSPARGEQFF. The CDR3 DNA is TGTGCCAGCAGTCCTGCTAGGGGAGAGCAGTTCTTC.

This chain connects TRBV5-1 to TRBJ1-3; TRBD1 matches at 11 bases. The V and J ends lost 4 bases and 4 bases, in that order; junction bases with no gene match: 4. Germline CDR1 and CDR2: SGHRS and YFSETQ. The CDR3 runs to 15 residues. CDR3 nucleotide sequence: TGCGCCAGCAGCCCGGACAGGGGGCCAGGAAACACCATATATTTT. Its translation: CASSPDRGPGNTIYF.

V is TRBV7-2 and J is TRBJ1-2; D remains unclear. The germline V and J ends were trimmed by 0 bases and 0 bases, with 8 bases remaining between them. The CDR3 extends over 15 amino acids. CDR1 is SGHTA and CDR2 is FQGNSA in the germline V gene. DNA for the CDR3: TGTGCCAGCAGCTTAGCGGTCGAAGCTAACTATGGCTACACCTTC. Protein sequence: CASSLAVEANYGYTF.

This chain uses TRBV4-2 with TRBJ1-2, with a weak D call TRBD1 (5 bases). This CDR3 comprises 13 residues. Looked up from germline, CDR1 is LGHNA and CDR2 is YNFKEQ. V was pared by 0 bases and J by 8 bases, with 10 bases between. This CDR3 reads CASSQDSGLGYTF. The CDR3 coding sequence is TGTGCCAGCAGCCAAGATTCAGGGCTCGGCTACACCTTC.

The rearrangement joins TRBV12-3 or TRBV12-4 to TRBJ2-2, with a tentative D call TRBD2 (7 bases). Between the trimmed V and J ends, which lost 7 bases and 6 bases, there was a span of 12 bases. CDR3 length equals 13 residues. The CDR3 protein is CASTLGGPGELFF. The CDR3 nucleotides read TGTGCCAGCACCCTGGGGGGGCCCGGGGAGCTGTTTTTT.

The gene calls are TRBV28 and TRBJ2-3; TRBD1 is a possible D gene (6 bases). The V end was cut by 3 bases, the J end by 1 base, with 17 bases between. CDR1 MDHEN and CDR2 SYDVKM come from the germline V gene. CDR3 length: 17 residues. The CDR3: CASSLRQGISGTDTQYF. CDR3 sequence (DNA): TGTGCCAGCAGTTTGCGCCAGGGGATATCGGGCACAGATACGCAGTATTTT.

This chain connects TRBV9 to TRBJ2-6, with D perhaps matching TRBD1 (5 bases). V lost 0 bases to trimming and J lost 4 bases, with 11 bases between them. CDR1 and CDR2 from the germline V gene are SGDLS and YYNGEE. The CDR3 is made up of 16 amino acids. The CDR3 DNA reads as TGTGCCAGCAGCGTAGCTCAGGCAGGGGGGGCCAACGTCCTGACTTTC. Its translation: CASSVAQAGGANVLTF. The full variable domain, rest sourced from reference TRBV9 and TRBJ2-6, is DSGVTQTPKHLITATGQRVTLRCSPRSGDLSVYWYQQSLDQGLQFLIQYYNGEERAKGNILERFSAQQFPDLHSELNLSSLELGDSALYFCASSVAQAGGANVLTFGAGSRLTVL.

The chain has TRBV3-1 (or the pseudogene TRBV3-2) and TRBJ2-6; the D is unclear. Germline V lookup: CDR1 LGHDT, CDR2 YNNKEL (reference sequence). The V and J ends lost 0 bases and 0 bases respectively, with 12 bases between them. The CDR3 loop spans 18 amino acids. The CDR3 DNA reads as TGTGCCAGCAGCCAAGATATAGGCCGTAACTCTGGGGCCAACGTCCTGACTTTC. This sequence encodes CASSQDIGRNSGANVLTF.

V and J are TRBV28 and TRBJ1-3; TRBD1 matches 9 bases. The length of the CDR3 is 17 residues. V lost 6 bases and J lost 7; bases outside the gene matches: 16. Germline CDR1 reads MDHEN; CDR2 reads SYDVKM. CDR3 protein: CASSSGQGTLWRNTIYF. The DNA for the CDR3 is TGTGCCAGCAGCTCGGGACAGGGAACACTCTGGCGGAACACCATATATTTT.

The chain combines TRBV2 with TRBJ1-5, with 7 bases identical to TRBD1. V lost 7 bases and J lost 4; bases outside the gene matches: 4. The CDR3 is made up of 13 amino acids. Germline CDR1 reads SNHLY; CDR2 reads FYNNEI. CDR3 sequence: CASMGTVNQPQHF. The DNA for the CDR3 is TGTGCCAGCATGGGGACAGTTAATCAGCCCCAGCATTTT.

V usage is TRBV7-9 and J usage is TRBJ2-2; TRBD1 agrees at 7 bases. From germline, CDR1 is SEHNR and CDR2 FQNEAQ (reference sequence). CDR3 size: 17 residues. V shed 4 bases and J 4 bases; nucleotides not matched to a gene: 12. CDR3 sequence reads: CASSSNQGVRSTGELFF. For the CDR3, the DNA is TGTGCCAGCAGCTCGAACCAGGGGGTACGGAGCACCGGGGAGCTGTTTTTT.